The 20 T cell receptor beta chains below were found in one sample sequenced in a study of T cells in Graves' hyperthyroidism and ophthalmopathy. RNA transcripts provided the source from which TCR beta CDR3 regions were amplified. When the TCR CDR3 underwent first-round RT-PCR, the HTBI primer set was used. TCRdb called the multiplex PCR reads again in MiXCR, with one record for every CDR3 protein. This table holds hundreds of thousands of distinct CDR3 sequences, approximately 21% found once. Specimen: blood. These receptors originate from a young man with Graves' ophthalmopathy.

The table lists this clonotype with a few counts. The chain combines TRBV12-3 or TRBV12-4 with TRBJ1-6; D remains ambiguous. V was clipped by 2 bases and J by 15 bases, with 8 bases between them. This CDR3 region has 11 residues. The CDR3 reads CASSLRRDLHF. The CDR3, as DNA: TGTGCCAGCAGTTTACGGAGGGACCTCCACTTT.

This clonotype was counted ten times or more. J is TRBJ2-7 and V is TRBV30; 10 bases fit TRBD1. Losses at the gene ends were 4 bases for V and 6 bases for J; bases not matched to a gene: 6. The CDR3 is 13 residues long. Germline lookup yields CDR1 GTSNPN and CDR2 SVGIG (reference sequence). CDR3 amino acids: CAWTTGGAGEQYF. CDR3 bases: TGTGCCTGGACGACAGGGGGCGCGGGCGAGCAGTACTTC.

This chain links TRBV30 with TRBJ1-4; D not resolved. Trimming stripped 0 bases from V and 8 bases from J, with 10 bases between. Germline CDR1 and CDR2: GTSNPN and SVGIG (reference sequence). This CDR3 spans 13 amino acids. CDR3: CAWSVSGFEKLFF. DNA for the CDR3: TGTGCCTGGAGTGTATCGGGGTTCGAAAAACTGTTTTTT. Variable domain in full (rest from reference TRBV30 and TRBJ1-4): SQTIHQWPATLVQPVGSPLSLECTVEGTSNPNLYWYRQAAGRGLQLLFYSVGIGQISSEVPQNLSASRPQDRQFILSSKKLLLSDSGFYLCAWSVSGFEKLFFGSGTQLSVL.

About this clonotype itself: The germline gene is not matched at one end of the junction; a read error may be the cause. J is TRBJ1-1 and V is TRBV7-2; a possible D gene is TRBD1 (5 bases). Germline lookup yields CDR1 SGHTA and CDR2 FQGNSA. The CDR3 extends over 14 amino acids. This chain's CDR3 is CANSLMGGVTEAFF. CDR3 nucleotides: TGTGCCAACAGCTTGATGGGGGGAGTCACTGAAGCTTTCTTT.

This clonotype was seen many times. The chain has TRBV7-9 and TRBJ2-3; D might be TRBD2 (6 bases). Trimming pared 4 bases from V and 3 bases from J, leaving 14 bases between. The CDR3 loop spans 15 amino acids. CDR1 SEHNR and CDR2 FQNEAQ come from the germline V gene (reference sequence). The chain's CDR3 is CASSYGRSSTDTQYF. The CDR3 region has the DNA TGTGCCAGCAGCTACGGGAGATCTTCTACAGATACGCAGTATTTT.

This clonotype was observed many times. This chain connects TRBV7-2 to TRBJ2-7; 14 nucleotides match TRBD2. This CDR3 spans 17 amino acids. Per germline, CDR1 SGHTA and CDR2 FQGNSA. With 2 bases clipped from V and 3 bases from J, the junction kept 6 bases outside the gene matches. CDR3 region: CASSLFGLAGGLYEQYF. DNA for the CDR3: TGTGCCAGCAGCTTATTCGGACTAGCGGGAGGCCTCTACGAGCAGTACTTC.

The sample holds a few counts of this clonotype. This chain uses TRBV12-3 or TRBV12-4 with TRBJ2-1, with D hard to call. This CDR3 spans 13 amino acids. The ends were cut back, 2 bases at V and 6 bases at J, with 8 bases in the middle. For the CDR3, the DNA is TGTGCCAGCAGTTTAAAAGCGAGCAATGAGCAGTTCTTC. This codes for CASSLKASNEQFF.

This clonotype appeared many times. The rearrangement joins TRBV11-2 to TRBJ2-7; D gene uncertain. The V end lost 5 bases, the J end lost 2 bases, and 16 bases lay between the germline ends. The CDR3 length is 15 residues. CDR1 is SGHAT and CDR2 is FQNNGV in the germline V gene. The DNA of the CDR3 is TGTGCCAGCAGCCGAAATCCGGTGGAGACCTACGAGCAGTACTTC. It codes for CASSRNPVETYEQYF.

The chain joins TRBV12-3 or TRBV12-4 to TRBJ2-1; D perhaps matches TRBD2 (6 bases). The CDR3 runs to 15 residues. Trimming removed 6 bases from V and 3 bases from J, with 15 bases in between. CDR3 nucleotides: TGTGCCAGCAGCCGAACCACTAGCCTCTACAATGAGCAGTTCTTC. Translation: CASSRTTSLYNEQFF.

This clonotype was seen a handful of times. J is TRBJ1-2 and V is TRBV5-8; 7 bases agree with TRBD1. Germline values: CDR1 SGHTS, CDR2 YDEGEE. The V segment lost 4 bases and the J segment 4 bases; nucleotides outside the gene matches: 7. The CDR3 is made up of 14 amino acids. CDR3 sequence: CASSPWQGGYGYTF. The DNA for the CDR3 is TGTGCCAGCAGCCCCTGGCAGGGGGGCTATGGCTACACCTTC.

This clonotype was seen repeatedly, ten times or more. The chain uses TRBV28 and TRBJ2-3; 7 nucleotides align to TRBD2. With V trimmed by 6 bases and J by 6 bases, 12 bases remained unmatched. The CDR3 is made up of 15 amino acids. Germline V gene data show CDR1 as MDHEN and CDR2 as SYDVKM. The CDR3 DNA is TGTGCCAGCAGCACCAGAAGCGGGACGGTCGATACGCAGTATTTT. Translated, it gives CASSTRSGTVDTQYF.

This clonotype was seen a few times. The chain combines TRBV6-1 with TRBJ2-4, with D unclear. Trimming cost V 4 bases and J 7 bases, with 11 bases left between them. Germline CDR1 is MNHNS and CDR2 is SASEGT. The CDR3 totals 13 residues. The CDR3 sequence: CASSAGENNIQYF. The CDR3 DNA is TGTGCCAGCAGTGCAGGAGAAAACAACATTCAGTACTTC.

This chain links TRBV6-1 with TRBJ1-5; D perhaps matches TRBD1 (5 bases). The germline V gene encodes CDR1 MNHNS and CDR2 SASEGT. This CDR3 comprises 17 residues. V shed 5 bases and J shed 3 bases, with 20 bases lying between them. CDR3 DNA sequence: TGTGCCAGCAGTCAAATGGGGGGGTCGAACTACAATCAGCCCCAGCATTTT. This codes for CASSQMGGSNYNQPQHF.

This chain links TRBV12-5 with TRBJ1-5; D gene unclear. The V end lost 5 bases, the J end lost 5 bases, and 4 bases lay between the germline ends. The CDR3 loop spans 11 amino acids. Looked up from germline, CDR1 is LGHNT and CDR2 is FRNRAP. CDR3 sequence reads: CASGAYQPQHF. The CDR3, as DNA: TGTGCTAGTGGTGCATATCAGCCCCAGCATTTT.

The chain couples TRBV5-6 to TRBJ2-1; D is perhaps TRBD1 or TRBD2 (5 bases each). Looked up from germline, CDR1 is SGHDT and CDR2 is YYEEEE. The CDR3 spans 18 residues. Trimming took 4 bases from V and 6 from J, leaving 26 bases between them. CDR3 coding DNA: TGTGCCAGCAGCATTCCTCCCGGGACCTCCTTGAAGGGCAATGAGCAGTTCTTC. Encoded protein: CASSIPPGTSLKGNEQFF. Full variable domain (remainder filled in from reference TRBV5-6 and TRBJ2-1): DAGVTQSPTHLIKTRGQQVTLRCSPKSGHDTVSWYQQALGQGPQFIFQYYEEEERQRGNFPDRFSGHQFPNYSSELNVNALLLGDSALYLCASSIPPGTSLKGNEQFFGPGTRLTVL.

The table lists this clonotype with a few counts. The rearrangement links TRBV7-9 to TRBJ2-3; TRBD2 agrees at 14 bases. J was trimmed by 1 base and V by 0 bases; bases with no gene match: 6. This CDR3 spans 19 amino acids. CDR1 is SEHNR, CDR2 FQNEAQ, per germline (reference sequence). The DNA of the CDR3 is TGTGCCAGCAGCTTAGCGACTAGCGGGAGGGCCTATGGCACAGATACGCAGTATTTT. Its protein is CASSLATSGRAYGTDTQYF.

About this clonotype itself: Relative to the germline gene, one junction end is altered; a read error may explain this. The CDR3 is CPSSPGTGYTGELFF. CDR3 DNA sequence: TGTCCCAGCAGTCCCGGGACAGGGTACACCGGGGAGCTGTTTTTT. The chain links TRBV28 to TRBJ2-2; TRBD1 matches 9 bases. This CDR3 has 15 residues. Germline CDR1 MDHEN, CDR2 SYDVKM.

The chain employs TRBV10-2 and TRBJ2-3, with D perhaps TRBD2 (6 bases). Per germline, CDR1 WSHSY and CDR2 SAAADI. The length of the CDR3 is 13 residues. Trimming shortened V by 0 bases and J by 6 bases, and 7 bases separated the two germline ends. Here the CDR3 reads CASSESGRDTQYF. CDR3 bases: TGCGCCAGCAGTGAGTCAGGGAGGGATACGCAGTATTTT.

The DNA of the CDR3 is TGTGCCTGGAGTGTAAAGGGGTTCGGCAATCAGCCCCAGCATTTT. Amino acids: CAWSVKGFGNQPQHF. J is TRBJ1-5 and V is TRBV30; a possible D gene is TRBD1 (5 bases). Trimming left V 0 bases short and J 2 bases short, with 11 bases between. Germline V lookup: CDR1 GTSNPN, CDR2 SVGIG (reference sequence). The CDR3 is made up of 15 amino acids.

The CDR3 region is CASGLGVAGPPPYF. CDR3 sequence (DNA): TGTGCTAGTGGTTTGGGGGTAGCGGGCCCTCCCCCGTATTTT. V and J are TRBV12-5 and TRBJ2-3; TRBD2 matches at 7 bases. Germline V gene data show CDR1 as LGHNT and CDR2 as FRNRAP. The CDR3 consists of 14 residues. Trimming at V came to 1 base and at J to 14 bases, leaving 12 bases not matched to a gene.